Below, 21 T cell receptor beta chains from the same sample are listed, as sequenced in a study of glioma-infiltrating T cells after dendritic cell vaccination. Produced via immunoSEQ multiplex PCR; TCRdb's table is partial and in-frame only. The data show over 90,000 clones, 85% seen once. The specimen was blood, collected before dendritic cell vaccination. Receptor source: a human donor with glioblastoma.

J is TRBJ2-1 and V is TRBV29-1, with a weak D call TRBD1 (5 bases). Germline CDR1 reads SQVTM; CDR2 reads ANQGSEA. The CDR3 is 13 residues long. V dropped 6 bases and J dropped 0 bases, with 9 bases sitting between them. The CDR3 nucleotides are TGCAGCGTGGACAAGAGCTCCTACAATGAGCAGTTCTTC. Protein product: CSVDKSSYNEQFF.

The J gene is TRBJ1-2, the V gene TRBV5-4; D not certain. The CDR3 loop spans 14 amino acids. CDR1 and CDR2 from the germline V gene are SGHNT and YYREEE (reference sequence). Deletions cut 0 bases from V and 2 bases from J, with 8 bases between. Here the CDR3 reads CASSLGTMNYGYTF. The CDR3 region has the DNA TGTGCCAGCAGCTTGGGCACTATGAACTATGGCTACACCTTC.

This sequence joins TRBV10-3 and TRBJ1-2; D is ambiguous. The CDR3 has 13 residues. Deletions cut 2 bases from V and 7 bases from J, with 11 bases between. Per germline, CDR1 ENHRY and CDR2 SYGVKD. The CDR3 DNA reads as TGTGCCATCAGTGAGCAGAACGCGGGTGGCTACACCTTC. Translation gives CAISEQNAGGYTF.

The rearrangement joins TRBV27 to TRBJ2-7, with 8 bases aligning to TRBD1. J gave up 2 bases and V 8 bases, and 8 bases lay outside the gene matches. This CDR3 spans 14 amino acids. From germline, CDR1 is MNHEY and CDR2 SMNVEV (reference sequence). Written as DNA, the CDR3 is TGTGCCAGCTCCTATCGCAGGGGGCCCTACGAGCAGTACTTC. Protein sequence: CASSYRRGPYEQYF.

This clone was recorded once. The CDR3 DNA sequence: TGTGCCAGCAGGTGGAGGGACACAGATACGCAGTATTTT. It is translated as CASRWRDTDTQYF. This rearrangement joins TRBV6-6 to TRBJ2-3; perhaps TRBD2 as D (6 bases). CDR1 MNHNY and CDR2 SVGAGI come from the germline V gene (reference sequence). The CDR3 is 13 amino acids. Trimming shortened V by 6 bases and J by 2 bases, and 9 bases separated the two germline ends.

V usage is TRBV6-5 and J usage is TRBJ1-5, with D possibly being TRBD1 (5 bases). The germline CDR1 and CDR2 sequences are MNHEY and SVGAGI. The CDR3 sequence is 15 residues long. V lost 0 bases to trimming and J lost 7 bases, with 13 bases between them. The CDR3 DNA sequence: TGTGCCAGCAGTTACTCTACGGGGGTAGAACAGCCCCAGCATTTT. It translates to CASSYSTGVEQPQHF.

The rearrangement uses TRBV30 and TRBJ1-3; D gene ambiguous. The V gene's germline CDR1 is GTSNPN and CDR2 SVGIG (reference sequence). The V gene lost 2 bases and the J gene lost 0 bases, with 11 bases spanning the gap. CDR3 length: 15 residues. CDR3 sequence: CAWSTTADSGNTIYF. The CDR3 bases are TGTGCCTGGAGTACGACCGCGGACTCTGGAAACACCATATATTTT.

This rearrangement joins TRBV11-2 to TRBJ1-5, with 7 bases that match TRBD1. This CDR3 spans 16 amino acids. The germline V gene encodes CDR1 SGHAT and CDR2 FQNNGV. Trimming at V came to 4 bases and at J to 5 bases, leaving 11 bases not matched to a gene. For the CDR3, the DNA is TGTGCCAGCAGCTCTACGACAGGGAGTAGGGATCAGCCCCAGCATTTT. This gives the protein CASSSTTGSRDQPQHF.

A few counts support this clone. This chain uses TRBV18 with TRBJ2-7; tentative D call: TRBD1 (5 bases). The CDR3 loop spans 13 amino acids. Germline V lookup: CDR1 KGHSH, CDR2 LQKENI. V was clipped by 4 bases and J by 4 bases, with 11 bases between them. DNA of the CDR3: TGTGCCAGCTCACAAGGGGCTGGGTACGAGCAGTACTTC. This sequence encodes CASSQGAGYEQYF.

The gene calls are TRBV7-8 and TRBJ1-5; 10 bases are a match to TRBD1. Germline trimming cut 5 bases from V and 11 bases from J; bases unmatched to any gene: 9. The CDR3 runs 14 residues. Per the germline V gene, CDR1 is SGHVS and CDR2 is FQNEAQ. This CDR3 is CASSPGQGVLAQHF. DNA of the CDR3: TGTGCCAGCAGCCCTGGACAGGGGGTCTTGGCCCAGCATTTT.

DNA of the CDR3: TGTGCCAGCAGCTTCGGTGGAAACACCATATATTTT. It translates to CASSFGGNTIYF. V and J are TRBV13 and TRBJ1-3; D is ambiguous. The germline gives CDR1 PRHDT, CDR2 FYEKMQ (reference sequence). CDR3 length: 12 amino acids. Trimming removed 3 bases from V and 3 bases from J, with 3 bases in between.

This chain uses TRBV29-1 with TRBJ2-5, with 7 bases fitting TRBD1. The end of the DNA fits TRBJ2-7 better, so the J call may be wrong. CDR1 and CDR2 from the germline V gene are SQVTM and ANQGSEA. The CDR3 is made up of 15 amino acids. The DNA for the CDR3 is TGCAGCGTTGAAGGAGGGACAGTCCACTCCTACGAGCAGTACTTC. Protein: CSVEGGTVHSYEQYF.

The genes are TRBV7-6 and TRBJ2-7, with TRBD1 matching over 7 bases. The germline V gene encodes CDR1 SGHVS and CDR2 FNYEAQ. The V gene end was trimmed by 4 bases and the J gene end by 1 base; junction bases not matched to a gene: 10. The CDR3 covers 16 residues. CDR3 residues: CASSSERGQPSYEQYF. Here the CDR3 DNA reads TGTGCCAGCAGCTCTGAGAGGGGACAGCCTTCCTACGAGCAGTACTTC.

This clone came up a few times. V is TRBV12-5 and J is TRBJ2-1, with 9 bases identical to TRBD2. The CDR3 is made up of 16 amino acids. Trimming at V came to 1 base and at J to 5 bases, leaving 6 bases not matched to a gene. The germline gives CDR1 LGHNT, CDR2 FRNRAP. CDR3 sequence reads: CASGLGRGGRNNEQFF. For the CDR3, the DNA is TGTGCTAGTGGTTTGGGGCGGGGGGGCCGAAACAATGAGCAGTTCTTC.

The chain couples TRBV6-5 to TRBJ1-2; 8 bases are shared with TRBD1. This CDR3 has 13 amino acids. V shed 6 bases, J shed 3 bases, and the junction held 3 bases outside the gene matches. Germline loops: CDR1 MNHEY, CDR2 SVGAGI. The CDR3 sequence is CASSRGLDYGYTF. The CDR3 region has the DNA TGTGCCAGCAGCAGGGGGCTTGACTATGGCTACACCTTC.

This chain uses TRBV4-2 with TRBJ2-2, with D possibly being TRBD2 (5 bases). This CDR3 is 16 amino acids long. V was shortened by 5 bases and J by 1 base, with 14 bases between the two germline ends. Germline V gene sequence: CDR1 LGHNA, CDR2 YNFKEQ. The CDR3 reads CASSSTREMNTGELFF. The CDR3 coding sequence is TGTGCCAGCAGCTCGACCCGGGAAATGAACACCGGGGAGCTGTTTTTT.

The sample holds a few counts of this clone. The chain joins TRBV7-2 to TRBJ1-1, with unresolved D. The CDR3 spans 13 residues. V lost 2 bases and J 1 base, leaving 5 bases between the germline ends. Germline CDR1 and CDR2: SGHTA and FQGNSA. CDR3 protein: CASSLTPNTEAFF. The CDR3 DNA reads TGTGCCAGCAGCTTAACACCGAACACTGAAGCTTTCTTT.

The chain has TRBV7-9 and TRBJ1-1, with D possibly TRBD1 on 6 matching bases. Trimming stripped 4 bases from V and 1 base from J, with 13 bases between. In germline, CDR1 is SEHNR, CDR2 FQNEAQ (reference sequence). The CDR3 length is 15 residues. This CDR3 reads CASSSEQGQNTEAFF. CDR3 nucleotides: TGTGCCAGCAGCTCCGAACAGGGTCAGAACACTGAAGCTTTCTTT. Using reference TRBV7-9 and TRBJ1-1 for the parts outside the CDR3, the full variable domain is DTGVSQNPRHKITKRGQNVTFRCDPISEHNRLYWYRQTLGQGPEFLTYFQNEAQLEKSRLLSDRFSAERPKGSFSTLEIQRTEQGDSAMYLCASSSEQGQNTEAFFGQGTRLTVV.

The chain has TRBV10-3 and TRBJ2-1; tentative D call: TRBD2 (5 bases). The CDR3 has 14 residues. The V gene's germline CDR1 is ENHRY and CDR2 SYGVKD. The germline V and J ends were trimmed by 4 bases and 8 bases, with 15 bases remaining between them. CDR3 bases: TGTGCCATCAGTGTAGGAGAGTTTAGCGATGAGCAGTTCTTC. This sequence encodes CAISVGEFSDEQFF.

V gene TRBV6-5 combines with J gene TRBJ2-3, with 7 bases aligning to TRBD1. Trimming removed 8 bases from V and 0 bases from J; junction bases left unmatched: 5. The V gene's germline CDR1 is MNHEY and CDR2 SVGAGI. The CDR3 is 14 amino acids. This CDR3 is CASGGQVSTDTQYF. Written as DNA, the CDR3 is TGTGCCAGCGGCGGACAGGTTAGCACAGATACGCAGTATTTT.

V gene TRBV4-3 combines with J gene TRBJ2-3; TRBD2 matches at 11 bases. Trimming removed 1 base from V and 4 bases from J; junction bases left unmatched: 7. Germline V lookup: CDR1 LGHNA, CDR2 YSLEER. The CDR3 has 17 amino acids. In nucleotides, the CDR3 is TGCGCCAGCAGCCAAGCCCTACTAGCGGGAGAACCAGATACGCAGTATTTT. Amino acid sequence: CASSQALLAGEPDTQYF.